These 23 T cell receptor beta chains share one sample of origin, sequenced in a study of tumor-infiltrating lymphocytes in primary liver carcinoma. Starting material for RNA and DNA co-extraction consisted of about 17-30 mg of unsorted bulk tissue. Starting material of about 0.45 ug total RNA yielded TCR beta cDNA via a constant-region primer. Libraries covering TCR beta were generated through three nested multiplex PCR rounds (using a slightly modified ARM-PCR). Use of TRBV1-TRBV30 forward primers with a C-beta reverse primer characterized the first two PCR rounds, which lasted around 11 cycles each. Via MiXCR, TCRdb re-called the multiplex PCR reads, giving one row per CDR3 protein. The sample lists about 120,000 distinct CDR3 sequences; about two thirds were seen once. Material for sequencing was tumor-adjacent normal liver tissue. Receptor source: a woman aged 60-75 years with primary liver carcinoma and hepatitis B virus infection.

As DNA, the CDR3 is TGCAGCACCCGACAGTCCGGGCTAGCGGGAAGGTATACGCAGTATTTT. Its translation is CSTRQSGLAGRYTQYF. The chain recombines TRBV29-1 with TRBJ2-3, with TRBD2 matching 9 bases. Germline loops: CDR1 SQVTM, CDR2 ANQGSEA. After removal of 8 bases from V and 7 bases from J, the junction contained 19 bases not matched to a gene. The CDR3 consists of 16 residues.

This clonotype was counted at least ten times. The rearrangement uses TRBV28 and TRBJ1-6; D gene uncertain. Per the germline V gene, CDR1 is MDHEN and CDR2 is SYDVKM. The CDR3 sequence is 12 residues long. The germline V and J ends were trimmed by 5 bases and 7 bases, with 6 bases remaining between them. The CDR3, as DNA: TGTGCCAGCAGTGTAGGGAATTCACCCCTCCACTTT. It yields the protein CASSVGNSPLHF.

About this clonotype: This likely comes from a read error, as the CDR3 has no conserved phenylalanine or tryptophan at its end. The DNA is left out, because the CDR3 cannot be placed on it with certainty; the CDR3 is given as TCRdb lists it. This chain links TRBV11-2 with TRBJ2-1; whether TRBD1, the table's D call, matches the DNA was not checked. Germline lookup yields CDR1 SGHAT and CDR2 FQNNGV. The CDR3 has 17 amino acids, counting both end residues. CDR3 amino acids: CASSLDQQGIVYNEEFI.

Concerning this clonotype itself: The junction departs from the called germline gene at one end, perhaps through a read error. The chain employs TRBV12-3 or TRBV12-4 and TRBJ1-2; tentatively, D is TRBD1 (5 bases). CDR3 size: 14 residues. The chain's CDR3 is CASSPTVSGDCYAF. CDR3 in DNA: TGTGCCAGCAGCCCGACAGTTAGCGGCGATTGCTACGCCTTC.

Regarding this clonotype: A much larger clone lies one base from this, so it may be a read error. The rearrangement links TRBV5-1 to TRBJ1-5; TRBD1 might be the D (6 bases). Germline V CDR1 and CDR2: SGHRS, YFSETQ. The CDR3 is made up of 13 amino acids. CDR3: CATSLDRYQPQHF. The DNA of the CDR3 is TGCGCCACCAGCTTGGACAGATATCAGCCCCAGCATTTT.

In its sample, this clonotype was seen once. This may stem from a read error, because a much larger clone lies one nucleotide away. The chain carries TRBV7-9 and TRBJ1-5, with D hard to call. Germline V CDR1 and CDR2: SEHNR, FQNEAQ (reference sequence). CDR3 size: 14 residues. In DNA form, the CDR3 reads TGTACCAGCAGCTTAGAGGGTTCCTATCAGCCCCAGCATTTT. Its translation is CTSSLEGSYQPQHF.

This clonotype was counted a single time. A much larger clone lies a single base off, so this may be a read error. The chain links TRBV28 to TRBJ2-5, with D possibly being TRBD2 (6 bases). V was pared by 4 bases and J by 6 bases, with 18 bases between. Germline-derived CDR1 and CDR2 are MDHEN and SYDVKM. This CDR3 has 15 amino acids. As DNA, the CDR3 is TGTGCCAGCAGTTCCGGCGGGGTCGGGGAAAAGACCCAGTACTTC. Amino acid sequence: CASSSGGVGEKTQYF.

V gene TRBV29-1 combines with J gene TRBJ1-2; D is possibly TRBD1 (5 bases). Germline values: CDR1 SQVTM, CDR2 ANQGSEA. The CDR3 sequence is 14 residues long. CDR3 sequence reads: CGDARGTGARVYTF. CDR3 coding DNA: TGCGGCGATGCCCGGGGGACGGGCGCTCGCGTCTACACCTTC.

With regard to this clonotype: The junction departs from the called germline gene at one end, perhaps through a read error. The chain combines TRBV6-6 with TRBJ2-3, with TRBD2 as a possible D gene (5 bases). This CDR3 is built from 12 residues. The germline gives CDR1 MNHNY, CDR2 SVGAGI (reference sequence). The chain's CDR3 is CASSLGEDTQYF. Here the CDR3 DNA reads TGTGCTAGCAGTCTCGGGGAAGATACGCAGTATTTT.

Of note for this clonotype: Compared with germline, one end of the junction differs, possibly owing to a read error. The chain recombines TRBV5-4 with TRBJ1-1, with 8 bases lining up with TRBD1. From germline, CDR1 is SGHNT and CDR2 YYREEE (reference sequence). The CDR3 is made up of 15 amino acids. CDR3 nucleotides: TGTGCCAGCATCTTGGGCGGACAGGGAAGCACTGAATCTTTCTTT. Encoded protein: CASILGGQGSTESFF.

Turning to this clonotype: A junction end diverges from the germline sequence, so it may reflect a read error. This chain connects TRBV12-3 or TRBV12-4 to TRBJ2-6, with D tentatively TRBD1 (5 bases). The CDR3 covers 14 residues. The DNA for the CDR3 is TGTGCCAGCAGTCTCAGTTCTGGGGCCAACCTCCTGACTTTC. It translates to CASSLSSGANLLTF.

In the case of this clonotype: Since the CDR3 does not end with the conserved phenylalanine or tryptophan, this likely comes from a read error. The CDR3 nucleotides read TGCAGTGTTGATGGTCGGGGACAGGGAGTCGAGCAGTACTTA. It translates to CSVDGRGQGVEQYL. The chain recombines TRBV29-1 with TRBJ2-7, with TRBD1 matching 9 bases. Looked up from germline, CDR1 is SQVTM and CDR2 is ANQGSEA. The CDR3 has 14 amino acids.

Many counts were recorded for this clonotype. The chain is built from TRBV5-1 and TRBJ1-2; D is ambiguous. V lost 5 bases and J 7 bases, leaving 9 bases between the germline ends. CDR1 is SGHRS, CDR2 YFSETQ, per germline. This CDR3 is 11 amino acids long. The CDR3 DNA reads TGCGCCAGCAGTTACCTGGGTGGCTACACCTTC. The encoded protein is CASSYLGGYTF.

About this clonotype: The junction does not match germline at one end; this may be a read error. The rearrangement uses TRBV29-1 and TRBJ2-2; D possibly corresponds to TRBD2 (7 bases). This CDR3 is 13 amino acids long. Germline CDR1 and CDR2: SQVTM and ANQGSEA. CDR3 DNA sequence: TGCAGCGCTTCAGGGGCTCGGGGAGGGGAGCGGTTTTTT. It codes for CSASGARGGERFF.

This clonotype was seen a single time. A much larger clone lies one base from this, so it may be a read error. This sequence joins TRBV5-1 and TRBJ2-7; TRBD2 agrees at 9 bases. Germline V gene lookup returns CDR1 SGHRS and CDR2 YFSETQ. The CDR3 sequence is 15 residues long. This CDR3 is CASGLDPSGTYEQYF. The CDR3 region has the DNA TGCGCCAGCGGCTTGGATCCTAGCGGGACCTACGAGCAGTACTTC.

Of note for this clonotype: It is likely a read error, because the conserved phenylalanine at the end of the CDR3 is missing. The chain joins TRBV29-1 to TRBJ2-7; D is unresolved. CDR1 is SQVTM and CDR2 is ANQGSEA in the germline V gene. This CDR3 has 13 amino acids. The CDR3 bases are TGCCGCGTCAGAAAAAGCGAGGCCTACGAGCAGTACCTC. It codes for CRVRKSEAYEQYL.

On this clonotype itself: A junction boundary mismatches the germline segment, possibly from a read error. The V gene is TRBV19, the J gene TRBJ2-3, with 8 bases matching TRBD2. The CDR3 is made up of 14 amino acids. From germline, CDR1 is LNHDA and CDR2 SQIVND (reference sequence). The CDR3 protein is CASRSGSITGTQYF. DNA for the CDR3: TGTGCCAGTAGGAGCGGGAGTATAACAGGTACGCAGTATTTT.

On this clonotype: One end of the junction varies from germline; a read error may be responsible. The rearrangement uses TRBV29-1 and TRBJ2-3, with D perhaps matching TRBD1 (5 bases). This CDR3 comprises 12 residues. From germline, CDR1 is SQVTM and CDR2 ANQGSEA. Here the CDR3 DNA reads TGCAGCGTTAAAGGGGCCACAGATATGCAGTATTTT. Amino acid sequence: CSVKGATDMQYF.

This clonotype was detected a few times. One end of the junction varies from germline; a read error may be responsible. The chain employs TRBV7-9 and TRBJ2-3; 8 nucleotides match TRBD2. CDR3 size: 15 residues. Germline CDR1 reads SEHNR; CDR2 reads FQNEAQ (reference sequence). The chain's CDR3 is CTSSLRSGSADTQYF. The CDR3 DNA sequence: TGTACCAGCAGCTTACGGAGCGGGAGTGCTGATACGCAGTATTTT.

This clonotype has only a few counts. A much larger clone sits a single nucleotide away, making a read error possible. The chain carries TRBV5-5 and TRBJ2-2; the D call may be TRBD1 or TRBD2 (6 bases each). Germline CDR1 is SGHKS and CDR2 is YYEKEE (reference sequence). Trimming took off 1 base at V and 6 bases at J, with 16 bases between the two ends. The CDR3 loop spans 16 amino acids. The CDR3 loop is CASSLLGGSNAGELFF. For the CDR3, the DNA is TGTGCCAGCAGCTTGTTGGGGGGCTCCAACGCCGGGGAGCTGTTTTTT.

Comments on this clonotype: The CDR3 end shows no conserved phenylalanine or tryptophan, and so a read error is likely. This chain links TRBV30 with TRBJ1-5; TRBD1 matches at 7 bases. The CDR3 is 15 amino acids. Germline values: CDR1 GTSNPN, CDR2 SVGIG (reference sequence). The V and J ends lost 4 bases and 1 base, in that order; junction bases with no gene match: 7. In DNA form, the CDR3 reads TGTGCCTGGACTGAGGGGACAGTCAGCAATCAGCCCCAGCATCTT. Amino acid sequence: CAWTEGTVSNQPQHL.

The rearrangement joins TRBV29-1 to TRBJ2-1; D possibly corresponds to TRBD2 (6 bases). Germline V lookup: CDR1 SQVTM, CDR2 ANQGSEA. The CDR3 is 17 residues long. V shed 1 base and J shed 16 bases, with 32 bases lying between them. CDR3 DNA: TGCAGCGTTGAAGGGGTCTGCGGGGAGAGCTCCTACAATGAGTATTTCTTC. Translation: CSVEGVCGESSYNEYFF.

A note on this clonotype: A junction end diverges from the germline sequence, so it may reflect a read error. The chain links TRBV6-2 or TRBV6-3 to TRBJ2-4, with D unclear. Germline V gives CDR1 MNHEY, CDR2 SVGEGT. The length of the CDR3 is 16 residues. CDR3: CASGYQSPVGKSIQYF. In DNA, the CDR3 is TGTGCCAGCGGTTACCAGTCCCCCGTGGGCAAAAGCATTCAGTACTTC.